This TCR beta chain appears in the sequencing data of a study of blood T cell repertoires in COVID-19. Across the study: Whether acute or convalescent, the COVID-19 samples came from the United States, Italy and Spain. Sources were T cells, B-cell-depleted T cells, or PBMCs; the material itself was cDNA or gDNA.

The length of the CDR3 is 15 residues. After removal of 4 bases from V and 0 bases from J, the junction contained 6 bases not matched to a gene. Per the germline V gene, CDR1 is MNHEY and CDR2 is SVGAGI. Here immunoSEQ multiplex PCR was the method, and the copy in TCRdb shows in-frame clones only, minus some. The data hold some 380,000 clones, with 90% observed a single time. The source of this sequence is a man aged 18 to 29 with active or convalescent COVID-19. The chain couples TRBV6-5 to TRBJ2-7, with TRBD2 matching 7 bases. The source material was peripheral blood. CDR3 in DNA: TGTGCCAGCAGTTGGGGAGGGGTCCGCTCCTACGAGCAGTACTTC. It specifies CASSWGGVRSYEQYF.